One and the same sample provided the 16 T cell receptor beta chains below, sequenced in a study of blood T cell repertoires in COVID-19. The protocol was immunoSEQ multiplex PCR, while the TCRdb copy is restricted to in-frame clones and leaves out a portion. Of roughly 200,000 clones in the sample, roughly 90% are singletons; the top ten hold 1.5% to 2%. The source material was peripheral blood. Receptor source: a man aged 18 to 30 with active or convalescent COVID-19.

J is TRBJ1-6 and V is TRBV7-2; maybe TRBD1 (6 bases). The length of the CDR3 is 14 residues. The germline V and J ends were trimmed by 4 bases and 10 bases, with 14 bases remaining between them. CDR1 SGHTA and CDR2 FQGNSA come from the germline V gene. The CDR3, as DNA: TGTGCCAGCAGCTCAGACAGGATTGGGTCACCCCTCCACTTT. Its translation: CASSSDRIGSPLHF. The full variable domain, completed using reference TRBV7-2 and TRBJ1-6, is GAGVSQSPSNKVTEKGKDVELRCDPISGHTALYWYRQSLGQGLEFLIYFQGNSAPDKSGLPSDRFSAERTGGSVSTLTIQRTQQEDSAVYLCASSSDRIGSPLHFGNGTRLTVT.

V is TRBV11-3 and J is TRBJ1-1, with 7 bases matching TRBD1. Germline CDR1 reads SGHNT; CDR2 reads YENEEA. CDR3 length: 16 amino acids. V gave up 6 bases and J gave up 3 bases; unmatched junction bases: 13. DNA for the CDR3: TGTGCCAGCAGTTTTGATCCCTGGGACAGAGACACTGAAGCTTTCTTT. It encodes CASSFDPWDRDTEAFF.

In the case of this clone: Mismatch with germline at one junction end may stem from a read error. The V and J genes are TRBV5-6 and TRBJ1-2, with D perhaps TRBD1 (5 bases). The germline V gene encodes CDR1 SGHDT and CDR2 YYEEEE. This CDR3 is built from 14 residues. This CDR3 reads CASREGINNDGYTF. In DNA, the CDR3 is TGTGCCAGCAGGGAGGGGATCAACAATGATGGATACACCTTC. The full variable domain, with the rest looked up from reference TRBV5-6 and TRBJ1-2, is DAGVTQSPTHLIKTRGQQVTLRCSPKSGHDTVSWYQQALGQGPQFIFQYYEEEERQRGNFPDRFSGHQFPNYSSELNVNALLLGDSALYLCASREGINNDGYTFGSGTRLTVV.

The V call is TRBV6-5, the J call TRBJ2-1; 14 bases are shared with TRBD2. The CDR3 contains 16 residues. Looked up from germline, CDR1 is MNHEY and CDR2 is SVGAGI. J was trimmed by 5 bases and V by 2 bases; bases with no gene match: 2. The CDR3 nucleotides are TGTGCCAGCAGTTACCGACTAGCGGGGGGGCACAATGAGCAGTTCTTC. Encoded protein: CASSYRLAGGHNEQFF.

V usage is TRBV6-5 and J usage is TRBJ1-5; D is unresolved. Germline V gene sequence: CDR1 MNHEY, CDR2 SVGAGI. This CDR3 comprises 15 residues. The V end lost 6 bases, the J end lost 0 bases, and 12 bases lay between the germline ends. The DNA of the CDR3 is TGTGCCAGCAGAATACAGCCGAATAGCAATCAGCCCCAGCATTTT. Protein product: CASRIQPNSNQPQHF.

This chain joins TRBV2 and TRBJ1-1; no reliable D call. CDR3 size: 13 residues. The V gene's germline CDR1 is SNHLY and CDR2 FYNNEI. The ends were cut back, 8 bases at V and 0 bases at J, with 10 bases in the middle. CDR3 loop: CASPERVNTEAFF. The CDR3 coding sequence is TGTGCCAGCCCCGAGAGGGTGAACACTGAAGCTTTCTTT.

This sequence joins TRBV6-5 and TRBJ1-1; no clear D. Germline CDR1 is MNHEY and CDR2 is SVGAGI. The CDR3 extends over 15 amino acids. V was clipped by 5 bases and J by 8 bases, with 21 bases between them. The CDR3 loop is CASSRSRSSGKEAFF. CDR3 DNA sequence: TGTGCCAGCAGTCGGTCTCGCTCCTCGGGGAAAGAAGCTTTCTTT.

J is TRBJ2-1 and V is TRBV29-1, with 10 bases identical to TRBD2. V lost 2 bases to trimming and J lost 8 bases; unmatched junction nucleotides: 0. CDR1 and CDR2 from the germline V gene are SQVTM and ANQGSEA. The CDR3 consists of 12 residues. This chain's CDR3 is CSVETSGDEQFF. CDR3 bases: TGCAGCGTTGAAACTAGCGGGGATGAGCAGTTCTTC.

In regard to this clone: Relative to the germline gene, one junction end is altered; a read error may explain this. The gene calls are TRBV12-3 or TRBV12-4 and TRBJ2-7; 8 positions match TRBD2. The CDR3 loop spans 13 amino acids. CDR3 protein: CASSLEVSGTLDF. DNA for the CDR3: TGTGCCAGCAGTTTAGAAGTTAGCGGGACACTAGACTTC.

The chain links TRBV19 to TRBJ2-1; the match to TRBD2 covers 10 bases. Per the germline V gene, CDR1 is LNHDA and CDR2 is SQIVND (reference sequence). Losses at the gene ends were 5 bases for V and 9 bases for J; bases not matched to a gene: 7. This CDR3 spans 14 amino acids. The DNA of the CDR3 is TGTGCCAGTAGTTCTCGACTAGCGGGCCCTGAGCAGTTCTTC. It specifies CASSSRLAGPEQFF.

The V and J genes are TRBV2 and TRBJ2-1, with 10 bases fitting TRBD1. The CDR3 covers 14 residues. CDR1 is SNHLY, CDR2 FYNNEI, per germline. The V and J ends lost 8 bases and 7 bases, in that order; junction bases with no gene match: 8. The CDR3 here is CASYRDRGGNEQFF. DNA for the CDR3: TGTGCCAGCTACCGGGACAGGGGAGGAAATGAGCAGTTCTTC.

The V gene is TRBV10-3, the J gene TRBJ1-5; 9 bases fit TRBD1. Looked up from germline, CDR1 is ENHRY and CDR2 is SYGVKD. The CDR3 covers 14 residues. The ends lost 4 bases at V and 8 bases at J; junction bases unmatched: 6. CDR3 sequence (DNA): TGTGCCATCAGTGGCGACAGGGGGGCCAAGCCCCAGCATTTT. It translates to CAISGDRGAKPQHF.

The V call is TRBV12-3 or TRBV12-4, the J call TRBJ2-4; D not certain. Trimming stripped 5 bases from V and 6 bases from J, with 11 bases between. There are 13 residues in the CDR3. CDR3 DNA sequence: TGTGCCAGCAGTGACAAGTCCCGAAACATTCAGTACTTC. Its protein is CASSDKSRNIQYF.

This chain joins TRBV6-5 and TRBJ1-5; D might be TRBD1 (6 bases). The CDR3 runs to 15 residues. Germline CDR1 is MNHEY and CDR2 is SVGAGI. V gave up 5 bases and J gave up 1 base, with 12 bases separating them. DNA for the CDR3: TGTGCCAGCAGTAGCACAACAGGGAGCAATCAGCCCCAGCATTTT. Translated: CASSSTTGSNQPQHF.

The CDR3 DNA follows: TGTGCCAGCAGTTACTCGGGGACAGGGGTTTCCTACGAGCAGTACTTC. It codes for CASSYSGTGVSYEQYF. The rearrangement links TRBV6-2 or TRBV6-3 to TRBJ2-7; the match to TRBD1 covers 10 bases. CDR1 is MNHEY, CDR2 SVGEGT, per germline. The junction had 3 bases not matched to a gene; V was cut back by 0 bases and J by 1 base. The CDR3 is 16 residues long.

CDR3: CASSLAGGANTDTQYF. DNA for the CDR3: TGTGCCAGCAGCTTGGCGGGGGGGGCTAACACAGATACGCAGTATTTT. The chain employs TRBV5-4 and TRBJ2-3; 8 bases are shared with TRBD2. This CDR3 is built from 16 residues. Germline V CDR1 and CDR2: SGHNT, YYREEE (reference sequence). V lost 0 bases and J lost 2; bases outside the gene matches: 5.